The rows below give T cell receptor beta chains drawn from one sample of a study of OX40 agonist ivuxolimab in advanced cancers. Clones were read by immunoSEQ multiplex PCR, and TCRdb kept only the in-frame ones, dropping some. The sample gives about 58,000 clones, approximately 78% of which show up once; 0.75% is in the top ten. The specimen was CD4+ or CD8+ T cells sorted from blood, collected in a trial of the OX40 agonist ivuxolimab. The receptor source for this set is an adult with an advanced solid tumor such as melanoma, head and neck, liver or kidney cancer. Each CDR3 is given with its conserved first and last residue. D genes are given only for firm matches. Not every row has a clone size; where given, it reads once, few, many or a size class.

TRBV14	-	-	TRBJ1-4	TGTGCCAGCAGCCAAGTAGGGACTGATGAAAAACTGTTTTTT	CASSQVGTDEKLFF
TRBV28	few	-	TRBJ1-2	TGTGCCAGCAGTTTCCTCGATGGCTACACCTTC	CASSFLDGYTF
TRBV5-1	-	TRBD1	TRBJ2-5	TGCGCCAGCAACCAACAGGGGGGTAGAGAGACCCAGTACTTC	CASNQQGGRETQYF
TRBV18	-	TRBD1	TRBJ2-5	TGTGCCAGCTCAAACCGGGACAGGGATATGAAGACCCAGTACTTC	CASSNRDRDMKTQYF
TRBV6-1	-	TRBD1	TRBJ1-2	TGTGCCAGCAGCGAGACAGGGGCGTCGTATGGCTACACCTTC	CASSETGASYGYTF
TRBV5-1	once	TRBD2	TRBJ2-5	TGCGCCAGCACCCCAAAGGAAACTAGCGGAAAAGAGACCCAGTACTTC	CASTPKETSGKETQYF
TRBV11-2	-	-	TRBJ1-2	TGTGCCAGCAGCTTGGGAGGAACCGGGACCTTC	CASSLGGTGTF
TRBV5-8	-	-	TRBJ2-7	TGTGCCAGCAGCTTGGGCTACGAGCAGTACTTC	CASSLGYEQYF
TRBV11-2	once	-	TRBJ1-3	TGTGCCAGCAGCTTGAGGGGCGGAGAGCAGGACACCATATATTTT	CASSLRGGEQDTIYF
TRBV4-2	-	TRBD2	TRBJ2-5	TGTGCCAGCAGCCTTTACGAGCGGGGGGGAACGCAAGAGACCCAGTACTTC	CASSLYERGGTQETQYF
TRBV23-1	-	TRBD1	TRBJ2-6	TGCGCCAGCAGTCAGACAGGGGACCCTGGGGCCAACGTCCTGACTTTC	CASSQTGDPGANVLTF
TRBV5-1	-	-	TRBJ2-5	TGCGCCAGCAGCTTGGAGCAGTTAGAGACCCAGTACTTC	CASSLEQLETQYF
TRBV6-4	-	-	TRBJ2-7	TGTGCCAGCAGTCTCGGGACCGGTCCCTACGAGCAGTACTTC	CASSLGTGPYEQYF
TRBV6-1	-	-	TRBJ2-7	TGTGCCAGCAGCGACCGCGCGGTCTTACCCTACGAGCAGTACTTC	CASSDRAVLPYEQYF
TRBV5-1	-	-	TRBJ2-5	TGCGCCAGCAGCCTGGGGATCAGCCAAGAGACCCAGTACTTC	CASSLGISQETQYF
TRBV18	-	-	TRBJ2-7	TGTGCCAGCTCACCACCGCTAGTATACGAGCAGTACTTC	CASSPPLVYEQYF
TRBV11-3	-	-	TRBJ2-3	TGTGCCAGCAGCTTCGAGGGGGGGCCCTCAGATACGCAGTATTTT	CASSFEGGPSDTQYF
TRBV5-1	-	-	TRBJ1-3	TGCGCCAGCAGTCAGGCAGATCAACCTGGAAACACCATATATTTT	CASSQADQPGNTIYF
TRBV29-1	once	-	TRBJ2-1	TGCAGCGTTGAAGATGATGGCGGGGGCAGGTACAATGAGCAGTTCTTC	CSVEDDGGGRYNEQFF
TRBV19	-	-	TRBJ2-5	TGTGCCAGTTCCCCGCGGGGACAAGAGACCCAGTACTTC	CASSPRGQETQYF
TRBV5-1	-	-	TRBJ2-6	TGCGCCAGCAGCTTGGCAGGGGATGGGGCCAACGTCCTGACTTTC	CASSLAGDGANVLTF
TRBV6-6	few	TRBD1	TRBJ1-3	TGTGCCAGCAGTTATCCGACAGGGGGACCTGGAAACACCATATATTTT	CASSYPTGGPGNTIYF
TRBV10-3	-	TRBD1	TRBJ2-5	TGTGCCATCAGTGAGTCCGGGACAGGGGGCGGCGAGACCCAGTACTTC	CAISESGTGGGETQYF
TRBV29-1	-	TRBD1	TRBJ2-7	TGCAGCGCCGAAGATCACAGGGGAAACGAGCAGTACTTC	CSAEDHRGNEQYF
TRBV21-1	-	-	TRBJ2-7	TGTGCCAGCAGCGAGGCGGACACTACCTACGAGCAGTACTTC	CASSEADTTYEQYF
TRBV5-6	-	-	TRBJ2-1	TGTGCCAGCAGCTTGGTGTGGGGGTCCATACGGCAGTTCTTC	CASSLVWGSIRQFF
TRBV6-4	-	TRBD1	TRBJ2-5	TGTGCCAGCAGTGTCCTAGGGGGCGCGGAAGAGACCCAGTACTTC	CASSVLGGAEETQYF